Listed below are T cell receptor beta chains from one sample, sequenced in a study of CD8+CD57+ T cells in acquired aplastic anemia. MiXCR, applied by TCRdb to the reads, yields one record per CDR3 protein. The sample comprises some 290,000 distinct CDR3 sequences, around 60% of which are singletons, and around 7.6% rests with the top ten. Sample: sorted CD4+, CD8+, or CD8+CD57+ T cells (not recorded which) from PBMCs. All receptors come from a human donor with severe aplastic anemia or a healthy control (not recorded which). CDR3s include the opening cysteine and the closing phenylalanine or tryptophan. The D gene is left open where the match is weak. The size field is filled for only some rows; it gives once, few, many or a size class.

V: TRBV29-1; J: TRBJ2-1; D: TRBD1; size: NA; DNA: TGCAGCGGATCCGGGACAGGGACCGAGCAGTTCTTC; CDR3: CSGSGTGTEQFF
V: TRBV29-1; J: TRBJ1-3; D: TRBD1; size: NA; DNA: TGCAGCGTGTGGGACAGGGGCTCTGGAAACACCATATATTTT; CDR3: CSVWDRGSGNTIYF
V: TRBV20-1; J: TRBJ2-7; D: TRBD2; size: NA; DNA: TGCAGTGCTACTTCATGGGAAGCGGGAGACTACGAGCAGTACTTC; CDR3: CSATSWEAGDYEQYF
V: TRBV18; J: TRBJ1-1; D: TRBD1; size: few; DNA: TGTGCCAGCTCTCCGACAGGGGAGGATACTGAAGCTTTCTTT; CDR3: CASSPTGEDTEAFF
V: TRBV2; J: TRBJ1-1; D: NA; size: NA; DNA: TGTGCCAGCGCCGTGGTGGATGAAGCTTTCTTT; CDR3: CASAVVDEAFF
V: TRBV20-1; J: TRBJ2-2; D: TRBD1; size: NA; DNA: TGCAGTGCTAATGACAGGGGGAACACCGGGGAGCTGTTTTTT; CDR3: CSANDRGNTGELFF
V: TRBV12-5; J: TRBJ1-2; D: NA; size: many; DNA: TGTGCTAGTGGTTTGGGTGCAAGGTTCGGGGATGGCTACACCTTC; CDR3: CASGLGARFGDGYTF
V: TRBV5-5; J: TRBJ2-5; D: NA; size: many; DNA: TGTGCCAGCAGCACGACAGAGATCGGGGAGACCCAGTACTTC; CDR3: CASSTTEIGETQYF
V: TRBV20-1; J: TRBJ2-7; D: NA; size: NA; DNA: TGCAGTGCTAGAGATAACAGGGCAGGCTACGAGCAGTACTTC; CDR3: CSARDNRAGYEQYF
V: TRBV27; J: TRBJ1-1; D: TRBD1; size: few; DNA: TGTGCCAGCAGTTTATGGACACCTACAGGGGGCGTGTACACTGAAGCTTTCTTT; CDR3: CASSLWTPTGGVYTEAFF
V: TRBV12-3/TRBV12-4; J: TRBJ1-5; D: NA; size: many; DNA: TGTGCCAGCAGTCCCCAAGGGGGGCAACTGAATCAGCCCCAGCATTTT; CDR3: CASSPQGGQLNQPQHF
V: TRBV5-1; J: TRBJ1-3; D: NA; size: many; DNA: TGCGCCAGCAGCTTGGGACTTCCTGGAAACACCATATATTTT; CDR3: CASSLGLPGNTIYF
V: TRBV19; J: TRBJ2-3; D: NA; size: NA; DNA: TGTGCCAGTAGTATTGGTAGCACAGATACGCAGTATTTT; CDR3: CASSIGSTDTQYF
V: TRBV2; J: TRBJ2-7; D: NA; size: few; DNA: TGTGCCAGCCGGGAGCTCGGACACGAGCAGTACTTC; CDR3: CASRELGHEQYF
V: TRBV20-1; J: TRBJ2-1; D: NA; size: once; DNA: TGCAGTGCTAGAGATGACTCGTTACCACCCTACAATGAGCAGTTCTTC; CDR3: CSARDDSLPPYNEQFF
V: TRBV5-1; J: TRBJ1-6; D: NA; size: many; DNA: TGCGCCAGCTCCAAGTCGGGACTACAAGATTCACCCCTCCACTTT; CDR3: CASSKSGLQDSPLHF
V: TRBV6-1; J: TRBJ1-4; D: NA; size: many; DNA: TGTGCCAGCAGTGTTGCGGGGACTAATGAAAAACTGTTTTTT; CDR3: CASSVAGTNEKLFF
V: TRBV19; J: TRBJ1-4; D: NA; size: NA; DNA: TGTGCCAGTAGTACCGGACTGTCTAATGAAAAACTGTTTTTT; CDR3: CASSTGLSNEKLFF
V: TRBV20-1; J: TRBJ1-1; D: TRBD1; size: NA; DNA: TGCAGTGCTCAAAAGGGGGCGGAGAACACTGAAGCTTTCTTT; CDR3: CSAQKGAENTEAFF
V: TRBV29-1; J: TRBJ1-5; D: NA; size: NA; DNA: TGCAGCGTTGCGGGAGAAGATAGCAATCAGCCCCAGCATTTT; CDR3: CSVAGEDSNQPQHF
V: TRBV19; J: TRBJ1-5; D: NA; size: many; DNA: TGTGCCAGTAGTACGCACCCACTGGGGGGGAGGAATCAGCCCCAGCATTTT; CDR3: CASSTHPLGGRNQPQHF
V: TRBV5-1; J: TRBJ1-1; D: TRBD1; size: NA; DNA: TGCGCCAGCAGCTGGGACAGTACAAACGCTTTCTTT; CDR3: CASSWDSTNAFF
V: TRBV2; J: TRBJ1-6; D: NA; size: NA; DNA: TGCGCCAGCAGCACGTACACGAGGGGCAGGGGTTATTCACCCCTCCACTTT; CDR3: CASSTYTRGRGYSPLHF
V: TRBV5-6; J: TRBJ1-2; D: NA; size: many; DNA: TGTGCCAGCAGCTTGGTAGGCGGGGGCCCCGGTGGCTACACCTTC; CDR3: CASSLVGGGPGGYTF
V: TRBV24-1; J: TRBJ1-4; D: TRBD1; size: once; DNA: TGTGCCACCAGTGGTTCAGGGGGCGAGAGGGAAAAACTGTTTTTT; CDR3: CATSGSGGEREKLFF
V: TRBV10-1; J: TRBJ2-5; D: TRBD1; size: NA; DNA: TGCGCCAGCAGACCCCGCCCCGACAGGGCCATAATTCAGACCCAGTACTTC; CDR3: CASRPRPDRAIIQTQYF
V: TRBV6-5; J: TRBJ1-1; D: NA; size: NA; DNA: TGTGCCAGCAGTTACTCGGGGAGAATGAACACTGAAGCTTTCTTT; CDR3: CASSYSGRMNTEAFF
V: TRBV7-9; J: TRBJ2-7; D: TRBD1; size: NA; DNA: TGTGCCAGCAGCAGTGCTCACAGGGGCCGAAGCTCCTACGAGCAGTACTTC; CDR3: CASSSAHRGRSSYEQYF
V: TRBV7-2; J: TRBJ1-2; D: NA; size: NA; DNA: TGTGCCAGCAGCACGACAGGACCTTTCGGCTACACCTTC; CDR3: CASSTTGPFGYTF